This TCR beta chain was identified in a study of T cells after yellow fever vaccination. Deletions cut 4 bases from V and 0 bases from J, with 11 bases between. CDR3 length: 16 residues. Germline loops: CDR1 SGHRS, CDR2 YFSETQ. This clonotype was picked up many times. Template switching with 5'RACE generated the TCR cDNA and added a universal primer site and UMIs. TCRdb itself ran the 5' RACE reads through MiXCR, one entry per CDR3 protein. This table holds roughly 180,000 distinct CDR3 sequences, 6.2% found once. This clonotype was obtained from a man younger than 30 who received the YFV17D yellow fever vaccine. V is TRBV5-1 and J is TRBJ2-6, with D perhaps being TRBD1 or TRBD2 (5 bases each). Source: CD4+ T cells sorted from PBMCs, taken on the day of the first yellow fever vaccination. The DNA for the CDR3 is TGCGCCAGCAGCCCGGGACCCGGCTCTGGGGCCAACGTCCTGACTTTC. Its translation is CASSPGPGSGANVLTF. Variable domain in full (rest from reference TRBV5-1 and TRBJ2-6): KAGVTQTPRYLIKTRGQQVTLSCSPISGHRSVSWYQQTPGQGLQFLFEYFSETQRNKGNFPGRFSGRQFSNSRSEMNVSTLELGDSALYLCASSPGPGSGANVLTFGAGSRLTVL.